A single sample is the source of the 5 T cell receptor beta chains below, sequenced in a study of blood T cell repertoires in COVID-19. Profiled with immunoSEQ multiplex PCR; TCRdb holds only in-frame clones, not every one. The sample has about 240,000 clones, roughly nine tenths seen once. Material for sequencing was peripheral blood. The receptor source for this set is a man aged 55 to 70 with acute or convalescent COVID-19.

The CDR3 spells CASSLWQAPLDREQYF. Written as DNA, the CDR3 is TGTGCCAGCAGTTTGTGGCAGGCCCCACTCGATCGAGAGCAGTACTTC. The chain carries TRBV28 and TRBJ2-7; D is undetermined. The V and J ends lost 3 bases and 7 bases respectively, with 22 bases between them. The CDR3 contains 16 residues. The germline V gene has CDR1 MDHEN and CDR2 SYDVKM. The whole variable domain, remainder taken from reference TRBV28 and TRBJ2-7, is DVKVTQSSRYLVKRTGEKVFLECVQDMDHENMFWYRQDPGLGLRLIYFSYDVKMKEKGDIPEGYSVSREKKERFSLILESASTNQTSMYLCASSLWQAPLDREQYFGPGTRLTVT.

The rearrangement uses TRBV28 and TRBJ2-1; 11 nucleotides match TRBD2. This CDR3 region has 14 residues. Germline loops: CDR1 MDHEN, CDR2 SYDVKM. V shed 6 bases, J shed 8 bases, and the junction held 6 bases outside the gene matches. This chain's CDR3 is CASRLAGVVDEQFF. As DNA, the CDR3 is TGTGCCAGCAGACTAGCGGGAGTGGTCGATGAGCAGTTCTTC.

The rearrangement joins TRBV7-3 to TRBJ2-5; 10 positions agree with TRBD2. This CDR3 is built from 17 residues. V trimming: 5 bases; J trimming: 3 bases; junction bases outside the gene matches: 12. Per germline, CDR1 SGHTA and CDR2 FQGTGA. CDR3 nucleotides: TGTGCCAGCAGCCCATTCCCTGGACTAGCGGCTAAAGAGACCCAGTACTTC. This sequence encodes CASSPFPGLAAKETQYF.

V is TRBV28 and J is TRBJ1-2, with D hard to call. From germline, CDR1 is MDHEN and CDR2 SYDVKM. The CDR3 loop spans 13 amino acids. The V gene lost 3 bases and the J gene lost 4 bases, with 9 bases spanning the gap. As DNA, the CDR3 is TGTGCCAGCAGTTTCGGGAGTGCCTATGGCTACACCTTC. Translation: CASSFGSAYGYTF.

The chain joins TRBV24-1 to TRBJ2-5; tentatively, D is TRBD1 (5 bases). The CDR3 spans 13 residues. Germline CDR1 reads KGHDR; CDR2 reads SFDVKD. With 0 bases removed from V and 4 bases from J, the gap between germline ends came to 5 bases. CDR3 sequence (DNA): TGTGCCACCAGTGATTTGAGGGGAGAGACCCAGTACTTC. The encoded protein is CATSDLRGETQYF.